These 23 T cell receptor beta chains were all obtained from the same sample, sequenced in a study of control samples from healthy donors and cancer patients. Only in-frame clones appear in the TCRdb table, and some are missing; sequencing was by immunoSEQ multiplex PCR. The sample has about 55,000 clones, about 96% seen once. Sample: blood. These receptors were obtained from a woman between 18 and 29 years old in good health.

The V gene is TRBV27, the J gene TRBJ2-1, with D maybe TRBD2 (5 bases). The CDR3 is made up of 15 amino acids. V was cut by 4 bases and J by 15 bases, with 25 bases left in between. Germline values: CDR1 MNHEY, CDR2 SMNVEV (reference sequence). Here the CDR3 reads CASSSGLLHSGEWFF. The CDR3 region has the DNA TGTGCCAGCAGTTCTGGGCTGCTGCACTCCGGGGAGTGGTTCTTC.

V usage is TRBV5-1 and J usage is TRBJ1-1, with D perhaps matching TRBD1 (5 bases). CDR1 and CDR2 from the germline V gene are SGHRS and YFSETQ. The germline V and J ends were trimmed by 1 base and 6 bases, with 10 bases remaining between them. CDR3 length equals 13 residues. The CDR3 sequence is CASSLSPRAEAFF. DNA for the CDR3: TGCGCCAGCAGCTTGTCCCCCAGGGCTGAAGCTTTCTTT.

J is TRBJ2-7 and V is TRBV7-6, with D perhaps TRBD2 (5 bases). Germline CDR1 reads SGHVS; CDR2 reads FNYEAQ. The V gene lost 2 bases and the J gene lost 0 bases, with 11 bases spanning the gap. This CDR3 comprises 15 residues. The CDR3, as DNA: TGTGCCAGCAGCTTACTCGTGGGGAGCTCCTACGAGCAGTACTTC. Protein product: CASSLLVGSSYEQYF.

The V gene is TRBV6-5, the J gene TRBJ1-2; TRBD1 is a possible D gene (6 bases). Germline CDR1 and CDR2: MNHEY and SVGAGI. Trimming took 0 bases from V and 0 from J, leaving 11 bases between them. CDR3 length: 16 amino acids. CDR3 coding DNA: TGTGCCAGCAGTTACTCCTCGGGGGCCACTAACTATGGCTACACCTTC. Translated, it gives CASSYSSGATNYGYTF.

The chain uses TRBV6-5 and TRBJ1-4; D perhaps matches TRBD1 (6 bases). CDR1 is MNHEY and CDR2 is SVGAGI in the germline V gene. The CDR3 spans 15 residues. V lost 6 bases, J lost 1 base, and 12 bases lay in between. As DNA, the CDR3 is TGTGCCAGCAGCGACCGAGGGGGAACTAATGAAAAACTGTTTTTT. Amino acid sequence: CASSDRGGTNEKLFF.

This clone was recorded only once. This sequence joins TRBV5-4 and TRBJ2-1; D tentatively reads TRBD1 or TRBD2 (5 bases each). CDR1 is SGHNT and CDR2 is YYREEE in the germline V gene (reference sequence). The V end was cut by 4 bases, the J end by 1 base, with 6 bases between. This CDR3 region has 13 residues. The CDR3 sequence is CASSGGSYNEQFF. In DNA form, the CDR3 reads TGTGCCAGCAGCGGGGGATCCTACAATGAGCAGTTCTTC. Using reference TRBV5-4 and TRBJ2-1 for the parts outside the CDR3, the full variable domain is ETGVTQSPTHLIKTRGQQVTLRCSSQSGHNTVSWYQQALGQGPQFIFQYYREEENGRGNFPPRFSGLQFPNYSSELNVNALELDDSALYLCASSGGSYNEQFFGPGTRLTVL.

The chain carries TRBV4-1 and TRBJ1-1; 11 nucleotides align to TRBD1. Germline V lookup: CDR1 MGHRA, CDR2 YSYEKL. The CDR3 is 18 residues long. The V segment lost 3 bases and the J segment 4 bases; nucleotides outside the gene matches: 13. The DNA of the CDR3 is TGCGCCAGCAGCCAGGTATTGGACAGGGGGCGGGTAGCCACTGAAGCTTTCTTT. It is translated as CASSQVLDRGRVATEAFF.

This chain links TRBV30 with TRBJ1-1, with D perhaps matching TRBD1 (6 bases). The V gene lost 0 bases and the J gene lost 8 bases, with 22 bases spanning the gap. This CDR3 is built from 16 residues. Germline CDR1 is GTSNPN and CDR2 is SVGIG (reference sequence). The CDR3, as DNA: TGTGCCTGGAGTGTTCCCGTACAGGGAAGAAGAGTGGAAGCTTTCTTT. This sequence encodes CAWSVPVQGRRVEAFF.

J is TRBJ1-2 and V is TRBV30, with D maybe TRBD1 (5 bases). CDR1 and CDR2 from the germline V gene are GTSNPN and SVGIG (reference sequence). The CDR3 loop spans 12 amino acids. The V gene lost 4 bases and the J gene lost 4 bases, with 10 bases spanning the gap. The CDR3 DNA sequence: TGTGCCTGGACCCAGGGAAGCTATGGCTACACCTTC. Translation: CAWTQGSYGYTF. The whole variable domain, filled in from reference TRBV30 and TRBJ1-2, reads SQTIHQWPATLVQPVGSPLSLECTVEGTSNPNLYWYRQAAGRGLQLLFYSVGIGQISSEVPQNLSASRPQDRQFILSSKKLLLSDSGFYLCAWTQGSYGYTFGSGTRLTVV.

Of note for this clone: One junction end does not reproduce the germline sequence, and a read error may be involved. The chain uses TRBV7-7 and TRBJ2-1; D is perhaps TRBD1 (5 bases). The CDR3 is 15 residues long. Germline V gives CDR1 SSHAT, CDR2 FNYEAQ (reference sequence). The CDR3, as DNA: TGTGCTAGCAGCCCGACAAGGGGCTTTTACAATGAGCAGTTCTTC. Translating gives CASSPTRGFYNEQFF.

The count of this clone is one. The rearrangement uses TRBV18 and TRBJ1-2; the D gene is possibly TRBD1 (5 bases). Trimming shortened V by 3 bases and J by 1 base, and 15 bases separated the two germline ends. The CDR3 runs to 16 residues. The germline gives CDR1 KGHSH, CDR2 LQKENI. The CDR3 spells CASSPLEGLINYGYTF. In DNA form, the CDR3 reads TGTGCCAGCTCACCCTTGGAGGGGTTAATTAACTATGGCTACACCTTC.

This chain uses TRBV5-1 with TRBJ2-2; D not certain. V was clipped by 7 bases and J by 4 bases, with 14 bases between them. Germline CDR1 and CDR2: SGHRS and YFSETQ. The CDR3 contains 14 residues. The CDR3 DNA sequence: TGCGCCAGCTTCCTCGGGCTTGGCACCGGGGAGCTGTTTTTT. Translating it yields CASFLGLGTGELFF.

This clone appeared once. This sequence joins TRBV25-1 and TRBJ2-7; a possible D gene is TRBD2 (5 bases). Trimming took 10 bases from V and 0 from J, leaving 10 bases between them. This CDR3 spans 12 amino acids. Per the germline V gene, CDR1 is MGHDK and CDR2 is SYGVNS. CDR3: CATTEGSYEQYF. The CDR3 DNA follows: TGTGCCACCACCGAGGGCTCCTACGAGCAGTACTTC.

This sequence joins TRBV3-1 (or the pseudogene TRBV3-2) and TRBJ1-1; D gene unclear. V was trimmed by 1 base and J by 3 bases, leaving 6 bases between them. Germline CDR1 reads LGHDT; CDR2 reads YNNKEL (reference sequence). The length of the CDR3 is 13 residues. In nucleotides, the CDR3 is TGTGCCAGCAGCCAAGGAGAGTACACTGAAGCTTTCTTT. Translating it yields CASSQGEYTEAFF.

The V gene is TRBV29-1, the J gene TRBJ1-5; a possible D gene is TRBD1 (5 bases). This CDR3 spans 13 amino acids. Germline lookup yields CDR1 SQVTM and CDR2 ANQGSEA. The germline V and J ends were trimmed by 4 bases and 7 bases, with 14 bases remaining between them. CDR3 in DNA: TGCAGCGTTGTCTCCAGGGCCGGGCAGCCCCAGCATTTT. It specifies CSVVSRAGQPQHF.

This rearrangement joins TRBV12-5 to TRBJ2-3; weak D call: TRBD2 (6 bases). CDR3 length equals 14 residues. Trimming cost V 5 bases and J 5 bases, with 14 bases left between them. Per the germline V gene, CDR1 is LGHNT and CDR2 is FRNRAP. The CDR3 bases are TGTGCTAGTGGTGTCGGGACTTGGGGAGATACGCAGTATTTT. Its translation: CASGVGTWGDTQYF.

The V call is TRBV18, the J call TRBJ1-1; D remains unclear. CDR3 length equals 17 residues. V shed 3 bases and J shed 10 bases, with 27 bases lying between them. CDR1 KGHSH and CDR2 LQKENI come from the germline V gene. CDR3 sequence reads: CASSPTIWGTSDGGAFF. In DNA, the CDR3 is TGTGCCAGCTCACCGACTATATGGGGTACAAGTGATGGTGGAGCTTTCTTT.

In nucleotides, the CDR3 is TGTGCCAGCAGCTTATCCGGGACAGGCGTTATGAACACTGAAGCTTTCTTT. It encodes CASSLSGTGVMNTEAFF. The chain recombines TRBV7-8 with TRBJ1-1, with 8 nucleotides matching TRBD1. The CDR3 covers 17 residues. CDR1 and CDR2 (germline): SGHVS, FQNEAQ. Trimming took 2 bases from V and 0 from J; bases not matched to a gene: 8.

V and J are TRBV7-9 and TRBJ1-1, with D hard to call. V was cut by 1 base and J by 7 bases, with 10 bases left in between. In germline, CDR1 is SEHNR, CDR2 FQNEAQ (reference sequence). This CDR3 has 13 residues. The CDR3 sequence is CASSLVGPGEAFF. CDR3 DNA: TGTGCCAGCAGCTTAGTAGGCCCAGGTGAAGCTTTCTTT.

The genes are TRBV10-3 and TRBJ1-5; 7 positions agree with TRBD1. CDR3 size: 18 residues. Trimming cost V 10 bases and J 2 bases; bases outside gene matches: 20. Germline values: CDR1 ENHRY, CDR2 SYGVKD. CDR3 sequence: CATGGGLTGIGGNQPQHF. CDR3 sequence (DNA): TGTGCCACGGGAGGGGGCCTGACAGGGATCGGTGGCAATCAGCCCCAGCATTTT.

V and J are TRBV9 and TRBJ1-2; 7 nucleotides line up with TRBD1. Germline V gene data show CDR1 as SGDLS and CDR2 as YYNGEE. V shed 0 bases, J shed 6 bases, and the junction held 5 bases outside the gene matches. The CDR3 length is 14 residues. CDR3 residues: CASSVGRQGDGYTF. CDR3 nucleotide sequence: TGTGCCAGCAGCGTAGGACGACAGGGCGATGGCTACACCTTC.

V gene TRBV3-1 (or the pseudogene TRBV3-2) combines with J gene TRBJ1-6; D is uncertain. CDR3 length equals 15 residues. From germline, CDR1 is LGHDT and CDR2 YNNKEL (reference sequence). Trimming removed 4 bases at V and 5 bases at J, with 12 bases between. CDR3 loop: CASSRLRADNSPLHF. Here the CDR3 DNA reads TGTGCCAGCAGCCGACTAAGGGCTGATAATTCACCCCTCCACTTT.

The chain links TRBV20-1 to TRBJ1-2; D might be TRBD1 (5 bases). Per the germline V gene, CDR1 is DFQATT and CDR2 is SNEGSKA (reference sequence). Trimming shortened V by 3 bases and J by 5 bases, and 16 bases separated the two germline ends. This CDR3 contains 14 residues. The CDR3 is CSASGGGRRYGYTF. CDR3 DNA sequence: TGCAGTGCTAGTGGGGGGGGTCGGAGGTATGGCTACACCTTC.